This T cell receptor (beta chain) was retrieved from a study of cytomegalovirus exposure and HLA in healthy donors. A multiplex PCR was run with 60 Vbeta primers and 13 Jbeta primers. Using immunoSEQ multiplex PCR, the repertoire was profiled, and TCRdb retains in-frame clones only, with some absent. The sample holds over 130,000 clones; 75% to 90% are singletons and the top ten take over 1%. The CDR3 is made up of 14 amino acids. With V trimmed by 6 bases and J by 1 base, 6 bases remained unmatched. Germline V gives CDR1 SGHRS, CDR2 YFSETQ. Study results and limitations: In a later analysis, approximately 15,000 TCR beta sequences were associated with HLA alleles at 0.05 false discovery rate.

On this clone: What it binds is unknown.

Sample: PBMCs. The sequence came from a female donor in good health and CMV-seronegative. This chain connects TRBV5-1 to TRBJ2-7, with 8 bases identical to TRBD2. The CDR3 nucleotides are TGCGCCAGCACCTATAGCGGGATGTCCTACGAGCAGTACTTC. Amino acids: CASTYSGMSYEQYF.